The 25 T cell receptor beta chains reported below all come from one sample, sequenced in a study of patients and donors after allogeneic stem cell transplantation. TCRdb re-called the RT-PCR reads through MiXCR, storing one row per CDR3 protein. Among roughly 250,000 distinct CDR3 sequences listed, roughly 15% were seen once. The material sequenced was blood, either unsorted or a sorted T cell fraction (not recorded which). The origin of the receptors is a human donor who was either an allogeneic HSCT recipient or a stem cell or donor lymphocyte infusion donor (not recorded which). It is not recorded whose cells these are; they may come from a transplant donor.

CDR3 amino acids: CASSPDRARPDTQYF. DNA for the CDR3: TGTGCCAGCAGCCCAGACAGGGCTCGCCCAGATACGCAGTATTTT. The chain combines TRBV11-2 with TRBJ2-3; 7 bases match TRBD1. Germline-derived CDR1 and CDR2 are SGHAT and FQNNGV. Trimming cost V 5 bases and J 4 bases; bases outside gene matches: 9. The CDR3 is 15 amino acids.

This clonotype was counted only a few times. The V gene is TRBV29-1, the J gene TRBJ1-5; perhaps TRBD1 as D (5 bases). V lost 4 bases, J lost 3 bases, and 10 bases lay in between. Germline V lookup: CDR1 SQVTM, CDR2 ANQGSEA. This CDR3 spans 13 amino acids. The CDR3 DNA reads TGCAGCGTTGGCCAGGGATACAATCAGCCCCAGCATTTT. It translates to CSVGQGYNQPQHF.

There are a few counts of this clonotype. The chain uses TRBV7-6 and TRBJ1-4; no firm D call. The germline V and J ends were trimmed by 5 bases and 4 bases, with 11 bases remaining between them. Germline CDR1 is SGHVS and CDR2 is FNYEAQ. This CDR3 has 14 amino acids. CDR3 nucleotides: TGTGCCAGCAGCATGGGTGGAGGTAATGAAAAACTGTTTTTT. It translates to CASSMGGGNEKLFF.

This clonotype was counted a few times. The J gene is TRBJ1-1, the V gene TRBV15; D is perhaps TRBD1 (5 bases). This CDR3 spans 15 amino acids. V lost 0 bases and J 0 bases, leaving 8 bases between the germline ends. The V gene's germline CDR1 is LNHNV and CDR2 YYDKDF (reference sequence). The CDR3 region is CATSRDEGLNTEAFF. The CDR3 nucleotides read TGTGCCACCAGCAGAGATGAGGGGTTGAACACTGAAGCTTTCTTT.

The chain uses TRBV30 and TRBJ1-3; D is ambiguous. The CDR3 is 15 residues long. Germline values: CDR1 GTSNPN, CDR2 SVGIG (reference sequence). With 3 bases removed from V and 1 base from J, the gap between germline ends came to 13 bases. This chain's CDR3 is CAWSQDGRSGNTIYF. In DNA form, the CDR3 reads TGTGCCTGGAGCCAAGACGGACGGTCTGGAAACACCATATATTTT.

The chain joins TRBV4-3 to TRBJ2-1, with a weak D call TRBD1 (6 bases). This CDR3 is 16 amino acids long. From germline, CDR1 is LGHNA and CDR2 YSLEER. V lost 1 base to trimming and J lost 3 bases, with 13 bases between them. The CDR3 coding sequence is TGCGCCAGCAGCCAAGGGGATCAGGGGCTCTACAATGAGCAGTTCTTC. It encodes CASSQGDQGLYNEQFF.

This clonotype was recorded a few times. V and J are TRBV4-1 and TRBJ2-4, with D perhaps matching TRBD2 (5 bases). Per germline, CDR1 MGHRA and CDR2 YSYEKL. The CDR3 has 15 amino acids. The V end was cut by 0 bases, the J end by 4 bases, with 10 bases between. The chain's CDR3 is CASSQDRPGKNIQYF. DNA of the CDR3: TGCGCCAGCAGCCAAGATAGGCCGGGGAAAAACATTCAGTACTTC.

At least ten counts were recorded for this clonotype. CDR3: CASSFRSQPQHF. The CDR3 nucleotides are TGTGCCAGCAGCTTTCGTTCTCAGCCCCAGCATTTT. The chain is built from TRBV5-6 and TRBJ1-5; D is ambiguous. Trimming stripped 2 bases from V and 6 bases from J, with 6 bases between. This CDR3 contains 12 residues. Germline assignment: CDR1 SGHDT and CDR2 YYEEEE.

V usage is TRBV12-3 or TRBV12-4 and J usage is TRBJ1-3, with D maybe TRBD1 (5 bases). With 5 bases removed from V and 4 bases from J, the gap between germline ends came to 12 bases. This CDR3 has 14 residues. This CDR3 is CASSQGDWGNTIYF. The CDR3 bases are TGTGCCAGCAGTCAAGGGGATTGGGGAAACACCATATATTTT.

V and J are TRBV27 and TRBJ2-1, with TRBD2 as a possible D gene (5 bases). V was shortened by 3 bases and J by 12 bases, with 12 bases between the two germline ends. The CDR3 runs to 12 residues. Germline CDR1 MNHEY, CDR2 SMNVEV (reference sequence). The CDR3 DNA is TGTGCCAGCAGTTTTTTTCGGGAACGGCAGTTCTTC. Translating gives CASSFFRERQFF.

This clonotype was recorded a few times. This chain connects TRBV20-1 to TRBJ1-1; 7 nucleotides line up with TRBD1. Germline-derived CDR1 and CDR2 are DFQATT and SNEGSKA (reference sequence). V lost 5 bases to trimming and J lost 3 bases; unmatched junction nucleotides: 9. The length of the CDR3 is 14 residues. The CDR3 DNA reads TGCAGTGCTCCAGGGGGAAATGGATACACTGAAGCTTTCTTT. Its translation: CSAPGGNGYTEAFF.

V and J are TRBV4-2 and TRBJ1-2, with 12 bases aligning to TRBD1. The V and J ends lost 4 bases and 8 bases, in that order; junction bases with no gene match: 8. Germline assignment: CDR1 LGHNA and CDR2 YNFKEQ. The CDR3 sequence is 15 residues long. As DNA, the CDR3 is TGTGCCAGCAGCCCCTCGGGACAGGGGGCGGGAGGCTACACCTTC. It translates to CASSPSGQGAGGYTF.

This clonotype was picked up a small number of times. The chain has TRBV19 and TRBJ1-1; D perhaps matches TRBD1 (5 bases). Germline-derived CDR1 and CDR2 are LNHDA and SQIVND (reference sequence). This CDR3 is 14 amino acids long. The V end lost 5 bases, the J end lost 4 bases, and 14 bases lay between the germline ends. The CDR3 reads CASSERGGVTEAFF. CDR3 nucleotide sequence: TGTGCCAGTAGTGAACGGGGGGGAGTCACTGAAGCTTTCTTT. Using reference TRBV19 and TRBJ1-1 for the parts outside the CDR3, the full variable domain is DGGITQSPKYLFRKEGQNVTLSCEQNLNHDAMYWYRQDPGQGLRLIYYSQIVNDFQKGDIAEGYSVSREKKESFPLTVTSAQKNPTAFYLCASSERGGVTEAFFGQGTRLTVV.

This clonotype was counted between two and nine times. V is TRBV27 and J is TRBJ2-3; D is perhaps TRBD2 (6 bases). Germline V gene data show CDR1 as MNHEY and CDR2 as SMNVEV (reference sequence). This CDR3 comprises 11 residues. Trimming pared 10 bases from V and 5 bases from J, leaving 10 bases between. The CDR3 DNA reads as TGTGCCACCAGGCGGGGAGATACGCAGTATTTT. It yields the protein CATRRGDTQYF.

Many counts were recorded for this clonotype. This chain links TRBV20-1 with TRBJ1-5, with a possible D match to TRBD1 (5 bases). CDR1 is DFQATT, CDR2 SNEGSKA, per germline (reference sequence). The CDR3 spans 13 residues. With 1 base removed from V and 8 bases from J, the gap between germline ends came to 12 bases. DNA for the CDR3: TGCAGTGCTAGAGGCTCAGCGGGGGAGCCCCAGCATTTT. Translating it yields CSARGSAGEPQHF.

The chain joins TRBV7-3 to TRBJ2-1; D is ambiguous. The CDR3 is made up of 13 amino acids. Trimming took 5 bases from V and 6 from J, leaving 11 bases between them. Germline V gives CDR1 SGHTA, CDR2 FQGTGA. The CDR3 DNA follows: TGTGCCAGCAGCCTTGGACCTTTCAATGAGCAGTTCTTC. Amino acid sequence: CASSLGPFNEQFF. Variable domain in full (rest from reference TRBV7-3 and TRBJ2-1): GAGVSQTPSNKVTEKGKYVELRCDPISGHTALYWYRQSLGQGPEFLIYFQGTGAADDSGLPNDRFFAVRPEGSVSTLKIQRTERGDSAVYLCASSLGPFNEQFFGPGTRLTVL.

The chain employs TRBV12-3 or TRBV12-4 and TRBJ2-1; 8 nucleotides align to TRBD1. The CDR3 is made up of 14 amino acids. V lost 6 bases, J lost 5 bases, and 6 bases stayed unmatched. CDR3 in amino acids: CASRDRVAHNEQFF. The CDR3 DNA sequence: TGTGCCAGCAGGGACAGGGTCGCCCACAATGAGCAGTTCTTC.

In this sample, this clonotype turned up a few times. This chain uses TRBV5-1 with TRBJ1-4, with 7 bases matching TRBD1. J lost 4 bases, V lost 0 bases, and 0 bases had no gene match. The germline V gene has CDR1 SGHRS and CDR2 YFSETQ. The CDR3 is 14 residues long. CDR3 in amino acids: CASSLGQGNEKLFF. CDR3 DNA sequence: TGCGCCAGCAGCTTGGGACAGGGTAATGAAAAACTGTTTTTT.

This clonotype came up a few times. The gene calls are TRBV14 and TRBJ2-1; TRBD2 is a possible D gene (5 bases). V gave up 2 bases and J gave up 0 bases, with 14 bases separating them. In germline, CDR1 is SGHDN, CDR2 FVKESK. The CDR3 runs 17 residues. This CDR3 reads CASSQITTRSSYNEQFF. DNA for the CDR3: TGTGCCAGCAGCCAAATAACAACTAGGAGCTCCTACAATGAGCAGTTCTTC.

At least ten counts were recorded for this clonotype. The rearrangement joins TRBV7-9 to TRBJ1-5; unclear D gene. Trimming removed 1 base at V and 5 bases at J, with 9 bases between. The CDR3 extends over 14 amino acids. CDR1 is SEHNR and CDR2 is FQNEAQ in the germline V gene (reference sequence). The CDR3 protein is CASSLGSGHQPQHF. In nucleotides, the CDR3 is TGTGCCAGCAGCTTAGGGTCAGGCCATCAGCCCCAGCATTTT.

This clonotype was observed at least ten times. The chain is built from TRBV20-1 and TRBJ1-5; TRBD1 agrees at 7 bases. The germline CDR1 and CDR2 sequences are DFQATT and SNEGSKA (reference sequence). V trimming: 5 bases; J trimming: 4 bases; junction bases outside the gene matches: 14. CDR3 length: 16 amino acids. The CDR3 here is CSARIGEGAANQPQHF. The CDR3 DNA follows: TGCAGTGCTCGGATAGGGGAGGGGGCGGCTAATCAGCCCCAGCATTTT.

The chain carries TRBV21-1 and TRBJ2-2; the D call TRBD2 from the table was never checked on the DNA. TRBV21-1 is described as a pseudogene. This CDR3 is 15 amino acids long. In DNA form, the CDR3 reads TGTGCCAGCAGCAAAGAGGGGGGAGGGGCCGGGGAGCTGTTTTTT. Residues: CASSKEGGGAGELFF.

The chain links TRBV5-1 to TRBJ1-5, with TRBD1 matching over 7 bases. CDR3 size: 15 residues. The trim removed 0 bases at V and 5 bases at J, leaving 5 bases unmatched. The germline V gene encodes CDR1 SGHRS and CDR2 YFSETQ. The CDR3 sequence is CASSLADRDDQPQHF. DNA of the CDR3: TGCGCCAGCAGCTTGGCTGACAGGGACGATCAGCCCCAGCATTTT. Full variable domain (missing parts from reference TRBV5-1 and TRBJ1-5): KAGVTQTPRYLIKTRGQQVTLSCSPISGHRSVSWYQQTPGQGLQFLFEYFSETQRNKGNFPGRFSGRQFSNSRSEMNVSTLELGDSALYLCASSLADRDDQPQHFGDGTRLSIL.

The chain has TRBV12-3 or TRBV12-4 and TRBJ1-1, with TRBD1 identical over 9 bases. The V gene end was trimmed by 7 bases and the J gene end by 5 bases; junction bases not matched to a gene: 11. This CDR3 contains 15 residues. CDR3 sequence reads: CASTKSDRGFTEAFF. The DNA for the CDR3 is TGTGCCAGCACCAAATCGGACAGGGGATTTACTGAAGCTTTCTTT.

The genes are TRBV12-3 or TRBV12-4 and TRBJ1-1; D perhaps matches TRBD1 (6 bases). The ends were cut back, 7 bases at V and 4 bases at J, with 16 bases in the middle. This CDR3 is built from 14 residues. CDR3 DNA: TGTGCCAGCAAGGTACAGGGACCAGGCACTGAAGCTTTCTTT. It translates to CASKVQGPGTEAFF.